The 26 T cell receptor beta chains presented below share a single source sample, sequenced in a study of CD8 T cells in Susac syndrome (dated by TCRdb to the late 2010s). Receptor amplification or capture employed the immunoSEQ multiplex PCR assay. RNA was extracted using the RNeasy kit, and about 0.5 to 1 ug of the RNA was reverse transcribed with random hexamers. The public reads were run again by TCRdb, first through fastp at Q25 and then through MiXCR, and only productive beta chains were kept. Each CDR3 protein appears once, grouped with its most common genes and DNA. The sample includes just under 150,000 distinct CDR3 sequences, with 94% observed a single time. The top ten clonotypes cover 0.075% to 0.1% of the sample. The source material was CD4+ T cells from PBMCs. All receptors derive from a human donor in good health.

The rearrangement links TRBV5-1 to TRBJ2-3; 9 bases align to TRBD2. Germline trimming cut 7 bases from V and 2 bases from J; bases unmatched to any gene: 8. CDR3 length: 15 residues. Germline V CDR1 and CDR2: SGHRS, YFSETQ. As DNA, the CDR3 is TGCGCCAGCGCCGGGCTAGCGGGATCCACAGATACGCAGTATTTT. This codes for CASAGLAGSTDTQYF.

The chain joins TRBV28 to TRBJ2-7; D perhaps matches TRBD2 (6 bases). The V end was cut by 4 bases, the J end by 4 bases, with 20 bases between. Germline V gene lookup returns CDR1 MDHEN and CDR2 SYDVKM. The CDR3 contains 16 residues. This CDR3 is CASSSKIGGSGYEQYF. The CDR3 region has the DNA TGTGCCAGCAGTTCAAAAATCGGGGGTTCCGGATACGAGCAGTACTTC.

V gene TRBV5-1 combines with J gene TRBJ1-5; D may be TRBD1 (5 bases). The CDR3 spans 17 residues. V lost 4 bases and J lost 1, with 18 bases in between. The V gene's germline CDR1 is SGHRS and CDR2 YFSETQ. CDR3 protein: CASSPGTARLSNQPQHF. CDR3 nucleotides: TGCGCCAGCAGCCCTGGGACCGCCCGCCTCAGCAATCAGCCCCAGCATTTT.

V and J are TRBV4-1 and TRBJ1-5; 7 bases align to TRBD1. CDR3 length: 16 amino acids. V lost 1 base and J lost 4; bases outside the gene matches: 7. Germline CDR1 reads MGHRA; CDR2 reads YSYEKL. CDR3 bases: TGCGCCAGCAGCCAAGCGGAAGGGGGCCAAAATCAGCCCCAGCATTTT. Its protein is CASSQAEGGQNQPQHF.

In its sample, this clonotype was seen once. The gene calls are TRBV20-1 and TRBJ2-7; D unresolved. CDR1 DFQATT and CDR2 SNEGSKA come from the germline V gene (reference sequence). The CDR3 loop spans 12 amino acids. V was clipped by 6 bases and J by 0 bases, with 9 bases between them. The CDR3 region has the DNA TGCAGTGCAGCGAGGTCCTCCTACGAGCAGTACTTC. Amino acids: CSAARSSYEQYF.

The V and J genes are TRBV29-1 and TRBJ1-1; D ambiguous. V lost 4 bases to trimming and J lost 1 base, with 4 bases between them. CDR1 and CDR2 from the germline V gene are SQVTM and ANQGSEA. The CDR3 loop spans 11 amino acids. CDR3 nucleotides: TGCAGCGTTGTTAAGAACACTGAAGCTTTCTTT. Its translation is CSVVKNTEAFF. Full variable domain (missing parts from reference TRBV29-1 and TRBJ1-1): SAVISQKPSRDICQRGTSLTIQCQVDSQVTMMFWYRQQPGQSLTLIATANQGSEATYESGFVIDKFPISRPNLTFSTLTVSNMSPEDSSIYLCSVVKNTEAFFGQGTRLTVV.

The rearrangement joins TRBV3-1 to TRBJ2-5; D not resolved. The germline V gene has CDR1 LGHDT and CDR2 YNNKEL (reference sequence). This CDR3 spans 13 amino acids. The ends were cut back, 3 bases at V and 5 bases at J, with 10 bases in the middle. In nucleotides, the CDR3 is TGTGCCAGCAGCCAGGTGATCCGGGAGACCCAGTACTTC. Its translation is CASSQVIRETQYF.

V gene TRBV14 combines with J gene TRBJ2-5, with D possibly called TRBD1 or TRBD2 (5 bases each). The germline V gene encodes CDR1 SGHDN and CDR2 FVKESK. Deletions cut 4 bases from V and 5 bases from J, with 11 bases between. The CDR3 contains 13 residues. CDR3: CASSRWDAETQYF. CDR3 in DNA: TGTGCCAGCAGCCGTTGGGACGCGGAGACCCAGTACTTC.

This clonotype came up once. The V call is TRBV4-2, the J call TRBJ2-5; 10 bases agree with TRBD1. The CDR3 consists of 16 residues. Trimming removed 1 base from V and 1 base from J; junction bases left unmatched: 3. In germline, CDR1 is LGHNA, CDR2 YNFKEQ. The CDR3, as DNA: TGTGCCAGCAGCCAAGCCCGGACAGGGGGCCAAGAGACCCAGTACTTC. Protein: CASSQARTGGQETQYF.

This chain links TRBV18 with TRBJ2-5, with D hard to call. The CDR3 is 11 residues long. The V end was cut by 5 bases, the J end by 3 bases, with 4 bases between. CDR1 and CDR2 (germline): KGHSH, LQKENI. In nucleotides, the CDR3 is TGTGCCAGCTCAGGGGAAGAGACCCAGTACTTC. Amino acid sequence: CASSGEETQYF.

The chain couples TRBV12-3 or TRBV12-4 to TRBJ2-7; D uncertain. V lost 2 bases and J 5 bases, leaving 19 bases between the germline ends. This CDR3 has 16 amino acids. The CDR3 DNA follows: TGTGCCAGCAGTTTACCCCCCGGTAGTTTCGCGGACGAGCAGTACTTC. It specifies CASSLPPGSFADEQYF.

The chain has TRBV3-1 and TRBJ1-1; no firm D call. Trimming shortened V by 1 base and J by 8 bases, and 5 bases separated the two germline ends. Germline assignment: CDR1 LGHDT and CDR2 YNNKEL (reference sequence). The CDR3 runs 11 residues. The CDR3 region has the DNA TGTGCCAGCAGCCAAGTTTCCGAAGCTTTCTTT. It yields the protein CASSQVSEAFF.

The V and J genes are TRBV6-2 or TRBV6-3 and TRBJ2-4; perhaps TRBD1 as D (6 bases). The V and J ends lost 4 bases and 7 bases respectively, with 14 bases between them. This CDR3 contains 14 residues. The germline V gene has CDR1 MNHEY and CDR2 SVGEGT. In nucleotides, the CDR3 is TGTGCCAGCAGTTCCGGGACAATCGCCAACATTCAGTACTTC. Residues: CASSSGTIANIQYF.

CDR3 loop: CASTLTSSSYEQYF. CDR3 in DNA: TGTGCCAGCACCCTGACTAGCAGCTCCTACGAGCAGTACTTC. The rearrangement joins TRBV12-3 or TRBV12-4 to TRBJ2-7; 7 bases fit TRBD2. V lost 7 bases to trimming and J lost 0 bases; unmatched junction nucleotides: 6. This CDR3 has 14 amino acids.

The rearrangement uses TRBV19 and TRBJ2-2; no reliable D call. The CDR3 contains 13 residues. With 4 bases removed from V and 1 base from J, the gap between germline ends came to 4 bases. The germline CDR1 and CDR2 sequences are LNHDA and SQIVND (reference sequence). The CDR3 DNA sequence: TGTGCCAGTAGTAGGGGGAACACCGGGGAGCTGTTTTTT. Translation: CASSRGNTGELFF.

This clonotype has just one count. The chain has TRBV6-5 and TRBJ2-3, with D perhaps TRBD2 (5 bases). The CDR3 spans 17 residues. Germline V lookup: CDR1 MNHEY, CDR2 SVGAGI. The V gene lost 2 bases and the J gene lost 0 bases, with 15 bases spanning the gap. This CDR3 is CASSYAPGETSTDTQYF. CDR3 nucleotides: TGTGCCAGCAGTTACGCCCCCGGGGAGACTAGCACAGATACGCAGTATTTT.

V and J are TRBV15 and TRBJ1-5, with TRBD1 as a possible D gene (6 bases). The germline CDR1 and CDR2 sequences are LNHNV and YYDKDF (reference sequence). V lost 0 bases and J 8 bases, leaving 20 bases between the germline ends. This CDR3 contains 17 residues. This CDR3 is CATSRDPVAGAREPQHF. The CDR3, as DNA: TGTGCCACCAGCAGAGACCCAGTGGCAGGGGCTCGGGAGCCCCAGCATTTT.

The chain joins TRBV6-4 to TRBJ2-1, with D uncertain. Germline CDR1 reads MRHNA; CDR2 reads SNTAGT. This CDR3 is built from 15 residues. V gave up 5 bases and J gave up 10 bases, with 21 bases separating them. CDR3 region: CASSSIPGGPGEQFF. Here the CDR3 DNA reads TGTGCCAGCAGTTCAATCCCCGGCGGCCCGGGCGAGCAGTTCTTC.

This clonotype is a singleton in its sample. The chain recombines TRBV7-9 with TRBJ2-3; D not certain. V was pared by 2 bases and J by 6 bases, with 15 bases between. The CDR3 runs 15 residues. Germline CDR1 is SEHNR and CDR2 is FQNEAQ (reference sequence). CDR3: CASSLSRRPPDTQYF. The CDR3 DNA sequence: TGTGCCAGCAGCTTATCACGTCGGCCCCCCGATACGCAGTATTTT.

The CDR3 DNA reads as TGTGCCTTTGACAGGGGAAATACGCAGTATTTT. It specifies CAFDRGNTQYF. The chain carries TRBV30 and TRBJ2-3, with 8 bases aligning to TRBD1. Germline V gene sequence: CDR1 GTSNPN, CDR2 SVGIG (reference sequence). There are 11 residues in the CDR3. Trimming at V came to 7 bases and at J to 7 bases, leaving 4 bases not matched to a gene.

This chain uses TRBV20-1 with TRBJ2-5; 11 positions agree with TRBD2. V lost 3 bases to trimming and J lost 2 bases; unmatched junction nucleotides: 8. This CDR3 is 16 amino acids long. The germline CDR1 and CDR2 sequences are DFQATT and SNEGSKA (reference sequence). Here the CDR3 reads CSASSGRGGRQETQYF. The CDR3 DNA reads TGCAGTGCTAGTAGCGGGAGGGGAGGGCGTCAAGAGACCCAGTACTTC.

V is TRBV5-1 and J is TRBJ2-2; D is unresolved. The V gene lost 0 bases and the J gene lost 0 bases, with 6 bases spanning the gap. CDR3 length equals 15 residues. Germline V gene lookup returns CDR1 SGHRS and CDR2 YFSETQ. CDR3 in DNA: TGCGCCAGCAGCTTGGCCCCACCGAACACCGGGGAGCTGTTTTTT. Protein sequence: CASSLAPPNTGELFF.

The chain combines TRBV9 with TRBJ1-1; D is undetermined. The V gene's germline CDR1 is SGDLS and CDR2 YYNGEE. This CDR3 is 14 amino acids long. Trimming pared 0 bases from V and 1 base from J, leaving 7 bases between. CDR3 residues: CASSVVPENTEAFF. DNA of the CDR3: TGTGCCAGCAGCGTAGTCCCGGAGAACACTGAAGCTTTCTTT.

The V gene is TRBV2, the J gene TRBJ2-3, with D maybe TRBD1 (6 bases). V lost 6 bases and J lost 2, with 15 bases in between. Germline CDR1 reads SNHLY; CDR2 reads FYNNEI. This CDR3 has 15 amino acids. The CDR3 DNA reads as TGTGCCAGCAGGGGGACAACCACCCACACAGATACGCAGTATTTT. Amino acid sequence: CASRGTTTHTDTQYF.

The J gene is TRBJ1-2, the V gene TRBV7-9; 8 bases agree with TRBD1. The CDR3 has 12 amino acids. The ends lost 5 bases at V and 8 bases at J; junction bases unmatched: 4. Germline CDR1 and CDR2: SEHNR and FQNEAQ (reference sequence). Written as DNA, the CDR3 is TGTGCCAGCAGCCCAGGGGGCGCGGGCTACACCTTC. Encoded protein: CASSPGGAGYTF.

The chain uses TRBV19 and TRBJ2-1; tentatively, D is TRBD2 (5 bases). Germline CDR1 and CDR2: LNHDA and SQIVND (reference sequence). This CDR3 is 14 amino acids long. The ends were cut back, 4 bases at V and 4 bases at J, with 11 bases in the middle. DNA of the CDR3: TGTGCCAGTAGTAATCAGCGGCTGTACAATGAGCAGTTCTTC. As protein: CASSNQRLYNEQFF.